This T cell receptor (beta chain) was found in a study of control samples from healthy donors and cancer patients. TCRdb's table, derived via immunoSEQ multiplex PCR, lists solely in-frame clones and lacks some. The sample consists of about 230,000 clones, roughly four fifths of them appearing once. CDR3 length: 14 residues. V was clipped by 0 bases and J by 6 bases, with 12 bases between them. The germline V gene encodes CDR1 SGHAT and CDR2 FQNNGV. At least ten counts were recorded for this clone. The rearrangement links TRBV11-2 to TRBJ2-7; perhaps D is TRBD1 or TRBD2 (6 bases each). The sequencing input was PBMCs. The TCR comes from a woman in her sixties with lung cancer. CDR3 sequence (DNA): TGTGCCAGCAGCTTAGAGAGGGGGGCCGGCGAGCAGTACTTC. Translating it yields CASSLERGAGEQYF.